One sample yielded the 18 T cell receptor beta chains listed below, sequenced in a study of blood T cell repertoires in COVID-19. The protocol was immunoSEQ multiplex PCR, while the TCRdb copy is restricted to in-frame clones and leaves out a portion. The sample consists of about 94,000 clones, about nine tenths of them appearing once. Sequences were obtained from peripheral blood. Receptors were obtained from an elderly woman with acute or convalescent COVID-19.

This chain connects TRBV7-2 to TRBJ2-7; D assignment may be TRBD1 or TRBD2 (5 bases each). CDR3 length: 15 amino acids. Per germline, CDR1 SGHTA and CDR2 FQGNSA. V lost 5 bases, J lost 4 bases, and 18 bases lay in between. CDR3 loop: CASSLGDSRLYEQYF. In DNA, the CDR3 is TGTGCCAGCAGCCTAGGGGATAGCAGACTATACGAGCAGTACTTC.

The V gene is TRBV30, the J gene TRBJ1-1, with 7 nucleotides matching TRBD1. This CDR3 contains 13 residues. Germline assignment: CDR1 GTSNPN and CDR2 SVGIG (reference sequence). The ends lost 3 bases at V and 6 bases at J; junction bases unmatched: 7. The DNA for the CDR3 is TGTGCCTGGAGCCTGGGACAGCTACCTGAAGCTTTCTTT. Its translation: CAWSLGQLPEAFF. Using reference TRBV30 and TRBJ1-1 for the parts outside the CDR3, the full variable domain is SQTIHQWPATLVQPVGSPLSLECTVEGTSNPNLYWYRQAAGRGLQLLFYSVGIGQISSEVPQNLSASRPQDRQFILSSKKLLLSDSGFYLCAWSLGQLPEAFFGQGTRLTVV.

The CDR3 region has the DNA TGTGCCTGGAATAGCGGGAGTAGAGATACGCAGTATTTT. Translated: CAWNSGSRDTQYF. The chain recombines TRBV30 with TRBJ2-3, with TRBD2 identical over 9 bases. The CDR3 has 13 residues. With V trimmed by 4 bases and J by 5 bases, 4 bases remained unmatched. Germline lookup yields CDR1 GTSNPN and CDR2 SVGIG (reference sequence).

The CDR3 region is CASSRRVGETQYF. The DNA for the CDR3 is TGTGCCAGCAGTCGCAGGGTGGGGGAGACCCAGTACTTC. The J gene is TRBJ2-5, the V gene TRBV11-3; tentatively, D is TRBD1 (5 bases). Trimming pared 6 bases from V and 5 bases from J, leaving 13 bases between. Germline CDR1 is SGHNT and CDR2 is YENEEA. This CDR3 has 13 amino acids.

This rearrangement joins TRBV18 to TRBJ1-5; a weak D match, TRBD1 (6 bases). This CDR3 has 13 residues. The ends were cut back, 8 bases at V and 6 bases at J, with 14 bases in the middle. Germline V lookup: CDR1 KGHSH, CDR2 LQKENI. CDR3 loop: CASHEGGVQPQHF. CDR3 nucleotide sequence: TGTGCCAGCCATGAGGGGGGGGTTCAGCCCCAGCATTTT.

The V gene is TRBV19, the J gene TRBJ2-3, with D perhaps TRBD1 (5 bases). V was shortened by 3 bases and J by 5 bases, with 9 bases between the two germline ends. Germline V CDR1 and CDR2: LNHDA, SQIVND (reference sequence). This CDR3 is 13 amino acids long. The CDR3, as DNA: TGTGCCAGTAGTATGAGACAGAGAGATACGCAGTATTTT. This gives the protein CASSMRQRDTQYF.

The chain employs TRBV6-6 and TRBJ1-5, with 7 bases matching TRBD1. Germline trimming cut 2 bases from V and 5 bases from J; bases unmatched to any gene: 3. The CDR3 extends over 14 amino acids. CDR1 and CDR2 from the germline V gene are MNHNY and SVGAGI (reference sequence). The CDR3 DNA sequence: TGTGCCAGCAGTTACGGGACAGAAGATCAGCCCCAGCATTTT. Its translation: CASSYGTEDQPQHF.

The chain uses TRBV7-8 and TRBJ1-2, with D perhaps matching TRBD1 (6 bases). From germline, CDR1 is SGHVS and CDR2 FQNEAQ. V was cut by 4 bases and J by 6 bases, with 21 bases left in between. The length of the CDR3 is 16 residues. CDR3 DNA sequence: TGTGCCAGCAGCTCAAAAGCCAGGGGAGGGGAGGATGGCTACACCTTC. Translation: CASSSKARGGEDGYTF. The whole variable domain, filled in from reference TRBV7-8 and TRBJ1-2, reads GAGVSQSPRYKVAKRGQDVALRCDPISGHVSLFWYQQALGQGPEFLTYFQNEAQLDKSGLPSDRFFAERPEGSVSTLKIQRTQQEDSAVYLCASSSKARGGEDGYTFGSGTRLTVV.

This clone came up once. The genes are TRBV7-2 and TRBJ1-1; 11 bases are a match to TRBD1. This CDR3 is 15 amino acids long. The germline V gene has CDR1 SGHTA and CDR2 FQGNSA. V gave up 2 bases and J gave up 6 bases; unmatched junction bases: 5. Written as DNA, the CDR3 is TGTGCCAGCAGCTTATGGACAGGGGGCGGGTCTGAAGCTTTCTTT. Translating it yields CASSLWTGGGSEAFF.

This rearrangement joins TRBV18 to TRBJ1-3, with D maybe TRBD1 (6 bases). Deletions cut 4 bases from V and 2 bases from J, with 12 bases between. Germline-derived CDR1 and CDR2 are KGHSH and LQKENI. This CDR3 comprises 15 residues. The CDR3 region has the DNA TGTGCCAGCTCACTCGACAGGCTAACTGGAAACACCATATATTTT. The encoded protein is CASSLDRLTGNTIYF.

This chain connects TRBV3-1 (or the pseudogene TRBV3-2) to TRBJ1-4; 11 bases are shared with TRBD1. The CDR3 is made up of 15 amino acids. The junction had 11 bases not matched to a gene; V was cut back by 7 bases and J by 10 bases. Germline CDR1 and CDR2: LGHDT and YNNKEL (reference sequence). The CDR3 reads CASTLGTGGPTKLFF. The CDR3 bases are TGTGCCAGCACCCTCGGGACAGGGGGACCCACAAAACTGTTTTTT.

The chain links TRBV5-1 to TRBJ2-1; 11 bases are a match to TRBD2. The germline gives CDR1 SGHRS, CDR2 YFSETQ. The V and J ends lost 5 bases and 6 bases, in that order; junction bases with no gene match: 4. The CDR3 totals 14 residues. The CDR3 nucleotides are TGCGCCAGCAGTTTTAGCGGGAGGGCCAATGAGCAGTTCTTC. It yields the protein CASSFSGRANEQFF.

The chain carries TRBV9 and TRBJ2-1, with TRBD2 matching over 10 bases. With 3 bases clipped from V and 5 bases from J, the junction kept 5 bases outside the gene matches. Looked up from germline, CDR1 is SGDLS and CDR2 is YYNGEE. This CDR3 spans 15 amino acids. The DNA of the CDR3 is TGTGCCAGCAGCGCGAGGACTAGCGGCGACAATGAGCAGTTCTTC. Amino acids: CASSARTSGDNEQFF.

The chain is built from TRBV6-2 or TRBV6-3 and TRBJ1-2; 8 bases match TRBD1. This CDR3 region has 15 residues. With V trimmed by 2 bases and J by 0 bases, 2 bases remained unmatched. Germline-derived CDR1 and CDR2 are MNHEY and SVGEGT. The CDR3 region is CASSYAGGPNYGYTF. The CDR3 DNA is TGTGCCAGCAGTTACGCAGGGGGCCCTAACTATGGCTACACCTTC.

This clone showed up just a few times. This chain links TRBV2 with TRBJ2-3; 9 nucleotides agree with TRBD1. The CDR3 contains 15 residues. J lost 6 bases, V lost 6 bases, and 10 bases had no gene match. Germline CDR1 is SNHLY and CDR2 is FYNNEI. CDR3 region: CASRRTDRGGDTQYF. CDR3 bases: TGTGCCAGCAGAAGGACTGACAGGGGGGGGGATACGCAGTATTTT.

The J gene is TRBJ1-6, the V gene TRBV28; maybe TRBD1 (6 bases). Trimming left V 6 bases short and J 9 bases short, with 21 bases between. Germline V lookup: CDR1 MDHEN, CDR2 SYDVKM. CDR3 length equals 16 residues. CDR3 amino acids: CASRQTGLAGSSPLHF. The CDR3 DNA reads TGTGCCAGCAGACAAACAGGGCTCGCAGGGAGTTCACCCCTCCACTTT.

This clone has a single count. The CDR3: CASSPIIEVEAFF. Written as DNA, the CDR3 is TGTGCCAGCTCACCAATAATCGAGGTTGAAGCTTTCTTT. V gene TRBV18 combines with J gene TRBJ1-1; D is unresolved. The germline V gene encodes CDR1 KGHSH and CDR2 LQKENI. The V end lost 2 bases, the J end lost 7 bases, and 11 bases lay between the germline ends. The CDR3 loop spans 13 amino acids. The full variable domain, its missing parts supplied by reference TRBV18 and TRBJ1-1, is NAGVMQNPRHLVRRRGQEARLRCSPMKGHSHVYWYRQLPEEGLKFMVYLQKENIIDESGMPKERFSAEFPKEGPSILRIQQVVRGDSAAYFCASSPIIEVEAFFGQGTRLTVV.

The genes are TRBV7-9 and TRBJ1-4; no reliable D call. The ends were cut back, 2 bases at V and 2 bases at J, with 3 bases in the middle. This CDR3 is 13 amino acids long. Per the germline V gene, CDR1 is SEHNR and CDR2 is FQNEAQ (reference sequence). The CDR3 bases are TGTGCCAGCAGCTTAACTACTAATGAAAAACTGTTTTTT. This translates into CASSLTTNEKLFF. Full variable domain (missing parts from reference TRBV7-9 and TRBJ1-4): DTGVSQNPRHKITKRGQNVTFRCDPISEHNRLYWYRQTLGQGPEFLTYFQNEAQLEKSRLLSDRFSAERPKGSFSTLEIQRTEQGDSAMYLCASSLTTNEKLFFGSGTQLSVL.